This T cell receptor (beta chain) was recovered during a study of T-cell memory formation after mild COVID-19. Findings and limits, study-wide: CM and EM subsets held most contracting CD4+ clones; EMRA held CD8+ ones. Contracting clones from day 15 to 85 had balanced CD4/CD8; later expanders favoured CD4+. Several responding clones turned up in pre-infection memory, indicating that cross-reactive memory may have taken part.

TCRdb redid the calling of the 5' RACE reads with MiXCR, one entry per CDR3 protein. The data show 550,000 to 700,000 distinct CDR3 sequences, about a sixth seen once. As regards this clonotype: No antigen is known for it.

This TCR came from an adult woman who had mild COVID-19 (a few samples of this study predate the infection). Cell type and time point are not known. Sequenced material: PBMCs or a T cell subset sorted from them (not recorded which).

The DNA of the CDR3 is TGTGCCAGCAGCCCACAGGGTAATACAGATACGCAGTATTTT. It specifies CASSPQGNTDTQYF. The chain uses TRBV9 and TRBJ2-3; TRBD1 is a possible D gene (6 bases). Germline loops: CDR1 SGDLS, CDR2 YYNGEE. The V and J ends lost 4 bases and 3 bases respectively, with 12 bases between them. CDR3 length: 14 residues.